The source of this TCR beta chain is a study of blood T cell repertoires in COVID-19. Study-level background: Samples of COVID-19 (acute and convalescent) were obtained from the United States, Italy and Spain.

The CDR3 is made up of 14 amino acids. Germline V gene sequence: CDR1 MNHEY, CDR2 SMNVEV (reference sequence). The junction had 11 bases not matched to a gene; V was cut back by 6 bases and J by 9 bases. Sequencing used immunoSEQ multiplex PCR; TCRdb keeps in-frame clones, though not all of them. The table lists some 150,000 clones, 79% of them singletons. V is TRBV27 and J is TRBJ1-5; 7 bases align to TRBD1. Material for sequencing was peripheral blood. The clonotype originates from a woman in her 70s with COVID-19, enrolled during active disease. The CDR3 DNA follows: TGTGCCAGCAGCCTACGACAGGGCGGCGGGCCCCAGCATTTT. Residues: CASSLRQGGGPQHF.